A selection of T cell receptor beta chains follows, all from one sample in a study of spatial heterogeneity in lung cancer. TCRdb processed the 5' RACE reads anew with MiXCR; each CDR3 protein has one entry. The sample gives 20,000 to 25,000 distinct CDR3 sequences, about 4.6% of which show up once; about 7.7% is in the top ten. The material sequenced was PBMCs, taken at surgery. All receptors come from a male donor with early-stage non-small cell lung cancer. CDR3s include the opening cysteine and the closing phenylalanine or tryptophan. The D gene is left open where the match is weak. Where a row states a size, it is once, few, many or the class of an expanded clone; other rows omit it.

size	V	D	J	CDR3	DNA
many	TRBV28	-	TRBJ2-3	CASSVTESDTQYF	TGTGCCAGCAGTGTGACGGAAAGTGATACGCAGTATTTT
medium-sized	TRBV3-1	-	TRBJ2-3	CASSPTTRKSDTQYF	TGTGCCAGCAGCCCAACAACTAGAAAGTCCGATACGCAGTATTTT
-	TRBV6-1	-	TRBJ2-6	CASSGRLSGANVLTF	TGTGCCAGCAGTGGGAGGTTATCTGGGGCCAACGTCCTGACTTTC
many	TRBV5-1	-	TRBJ1-2	CASTPGRVADGYTF	TGCGCCAGCACCCCAGGACGAGTTGCGGATGGCTACACCTTC
many	TRBV7-2	-	TRBJ2-1	CASSLISEGQFF	TGTGCCAGCAGCTTAATTTCGGAAGGGCAGTTCTTC
few	TRBV11-1	-	TRBJ2-5	CASSLQGLFQETQYF	TGTGCCAGCAGCCTCCAGGGACTCTTTCAGGAGACCCAGTACTTC
many	TRBV20-1	-	TRBJ2-1	CSARDLRDQSYDEQFF	TGCAGTGCTAGAGATCTGCGAGACCAATCATATGATGAGCAGTTCTTC
many	TRBV5-1	TRBD2	TRBJ2-7	CASSRTSGSYYEQYF	TGCGCCAGCAGCCGGACTAGCGGGAGCTATTACGAGCAGTACTTC
many	TRBV3-1	-	TRBJ1-6	CASSQTRTRPPLHF	TGTGCCAGCAGCCAGACACGGACCCGTCCACCCCTCCACTTT
few	TRBV30	-	TRBJ1-1	CAWSVQDNTEAFF	TGTGCCTGGAGTGTACAAGATAACACTGAAGCTTTCTTT
many	TRBV5-5	-	TRBJ2-5	CASSLWGRPQETQYF	TGTGCCAGCAGCTTGTGGGGTCGGCCCCAAGAGACCCAGTACTTC
many	TRBV24-1	-	TRBJ2-1	CATFSTEGGSYNEQFF	TGTGCCACCTTCTCGACGGAGGGAGGCTCCTACAATGAGCAGTTCTTC
many	TRBV20-1	-	TRBJ1-4	CSASLRTATNEKLFF	TGCAGTGCTAGCCTCCGGACTGCAACTAATGAAAAACTGTTTTTT
many	TRBV7-2	-	TRBJ2-1	CASRSGRWVYNEQFF	TGTGCCAGCAGGTCGGGGCGGTGGGTGTACAATGAGCAGTTCTTC
many	TRBV10-3	TRBD1	TRBJ2-7	CAISEYDRVEYEQYF	TGTGCCATCAGTGAGTATGACAGGGTCGAGTACGAGCAGTACTTC
-	TRBV4-2	TRBD1	TRBJ2-3	CASSQDPTGGSADTQYF	TGTGCCAGCAGCCAAGACCCGACAGGGGGCTCTGCAGATACGCAGTATTTT
many	TRBV5-6	TRBD1	TRBJ2-4	CASSLVDRGKNIQYF	TGTGCCAGCAGCTTGGTCGACAGGGGCAAAAACATTCAGTACTTC
-	TRBV7-2	-	TRBJ2-7	CASSLARDSHEQYF	TGTGCCAGCAGCTTAGCCCGGGACTCCCACGAGCAGTACTTC
many	TRBV13	-	TRBJ2-1	CASSPKGGGYNEQFF	TGTGCCAGCAGCCCGAAGGGGGGGGGCTACAATGAGCAGTTCTTC
medium-sized	TRBV29-1	-	TRBJ2-3	CSVGTGSTDTQYF	TGCAGCGTTGGAACAGGGAGCACAGATACGCAGTATTTT
-	TRBV11-3	-	TRBJ2-2	CASSLDLQAANTGELFF	TGTGCCAGCAGCTTAGATCTTCAGGCAGCGAACACCGGGGAGCTGTTTTTT
many	TRBV10-2	TRBD1	TRBJ1-1	CASRPGTGSNTEAFF	TGCGCCAGCAGGCCCGGGACAGGATCGAACACTGAAGCTTTCTTT
few	TRBV6-2/TRBV6-3	TRBD1	TRBJ2-7	CASSYGDRASYEQYF	TGTGCCAGCAGTTACGGGGACAGGGCATCCTACGAGCAGTACTTC
many	TRBV20-1	TRBD1	TRBJ2-5	CSAPDRGKRGPETQYF	TGCAGTGCCCCGGACAGGGGAAAAAGGGGTCCAGAGACCCAGTACTTC
many	TRBV3-1	-	TRBJ2-7	CASSQLSGDREQYF	TGTGCCAGCAGCCAACTTTCAGGGGACCGCGAGCAGTACTTC
-	TRBV7-9	-	TRBJ2-3	CASSWGTLQYF	TGTGCCAGCAGCTGGGGGACTTTGCAGTATTTT
many	TRBV28	-	TRBJ2-5	CASSPGEFSQETQYF	TGTGCCAGCAGTCCGGGGGAATTCTCACAAGAGACCCAGTACTTC
medium-sized	TRBV4-1	-	TRBJ2-7	CASRAPDGYEQYF	TGCGCCAGCAGAGCCCCTGACGGCTACGAGCAGTACTTC
medium-sized	TRBV7-9	TRBD2	TRBJ2-1	CASRARGAGTYNEQFF	TGTGCCAGCAGGGCCCGAGGAGCGGGAACTTACAATGAGCAGTTCTTC
few	TRBV6-5	TRBD1	TRBJ1-2	CASSYSGQGWQLVIGGYTF	TGTGCCAGCAGTTACTCCGGACAGGGATGGCAGCTAGTGATTGGTGGCTACACCTTC
many	TRBV2	TRBD1	TRBJ1-1	CASGGQMNTEAFF	TGTGCCAGCGGGGGACAGATGAACACTGAAGCTTTCTTT
many	TRBV2	-	TRBJ1-1	CATREGAPEAFF	TGTGCCACACGCGAAGGGGCCCCTGAAGCTTTCTTT
many	TRBV3-1	-	TRBJ1-1	CASSQDQGLGAFF	TGTGCCAGCAGCCAAGATCAAGGCCTGGGGGCTTTCTTT
-	TRBV5-1	TRBD1	TRBJ1-1	CASSAVSGTGRNEAFF	TGCGCCAGCAGCGCAGTATCCGGGACAGGACGCAATGAAGCTTTCTTT
many	TRBV6-5	TRBD2	TRBJ2-1	CASSYSWGGSSYNEQFF	TGTGCCAGCAGTTACTCATGGGGCGGGAGCTCCTACAATGAGCAGTTCTTC
many	TRBV7-7	-	TRBJ2-2	CASSRLGGGPGYRTGELFF	TGTGCTAGCAGCCGACTGGGGGGGGGCCCCGGGTATCGCACCGGGGAGCTGTTTTTT
many	TRBV6-1	-	TRBJ1-2	CASQGGGYTF	TGTGCCAGCCAGGGAGGCGGCTACACCTTC
-	TRBV12-3/TRBV12-4	TRBD2	TRBJ2-1	CASSLDSSGGREFF	TGTGCCAGCAGTTTAGATTCCAGCGGGGGGCGTGAGTTCTTC
many	TRBV19	TRBD2	TRBJ2-1	CASSHKLAGTYNEQFF	TGTGCCAGTAGTCATAAACTAGCGGGGACCTACAATGAGCAGTTCTTC
medium-sized	TRBV29-1	-	TRBJ2-4	CSAPRRLPAFQSLAKNIQYF	TGCAGCGCCCCGCGTCGTCTTCCCGCCTTCCAATCTCTAGCCAAAAACATTCAGTACTTC